This T cell receptor (beta chain) was sequenced during a study of T cells in Graves' hyperthyroidism and ophthalmopathy. Study-wide findings and caveats: Most expanded thyroid clonotypes above 0.001 recurred in blood.

What was amplified from RNA transcripts were TCR beta CDR3 regions. HTBI primers were employed in a first-round RT-PCR of the TCR CDR3. TCRdb itself ran the multiplex PCR reads through MiXCR, one entry per CDR3 protein. This sample has about 570,000 distinct CDR3 sequences, with roughly 50% found just once. The germline V gene encodes CDR1 SGHKS and CDR2 YYEKEE (reference sequence). Trimming took 4 bases from V and 2 from J, leaving 22 bases between them. This CDR3 region has 18 residues. This clonotype was seen ten or more times. Its antigen is undetermined. The sequence was obtained from an adult woman with Graves' disease, either hyperthyroidism or ophthalmopathy (not recorded which). Input material: peripheral blood or thyroid tissue (not recorded which). J is TRBJ1-5 and V is TRBV5-5, with D tentatively TRBD1 (5 bases). CDR3 sequence reads: CASSPRFGRGLGNQPQHF. Here the CDR3 DNA reads TGTGCCAGCAGCCCGCGATTTGGTCGGGGGTTGGGCAATCAGCCCCAGCATTTT.